Shown below are 30 T cell receptor beta chains from a single sample sequenced in a study of blood T cell repertoires in COVID-19 (dated by TCRdb to about 2020). The method was the immunoSEQ multiplex PCR assay. TCRdb obtained this table from immuneACCESS and retained in-frame rearrangements with V and J assigned. These tables miss some clones; where compared with another copy, unresolved V genes account for less than half of the shortfall, and the remainder is unexplained. This sample lists approximately 99,000 clones; around 87% were detected once. Roughly 21% of the sample is taken by the ten largest. Sequenced sample: peripheral blood. The receptors come from a human donor in a cohort sampled during active COVID-19.

For the CDR3, the DNA is TGCGCCAGCAGCCGGGGACTAGCGGGAGGTGACGAGCAGTACTTC. It yields the protein CASSRGLAGGDEQYF. The V gene is TRBV4-1, the J gene TRBJ2-7, with 15 bases matching TRBD2. The V gene end was trimmed by 4 bases and the J gene end by 5 bases; junction bases not matched to a gene: 3. CDR1 and CDR2 (germline): MGHRA, YSYEKL. The CDR3 length is 15 residues.

This sequence joins TRBV2 and TRBJ1-1; a weak D match, TRBD1 (6 bases). V shed 2 bases and J shed 5 bases, with 12 bases lying between them. Germline CDR1 is SNHLY and CDR2 is FYNNEI. The CDR3 is 14 residues long. Written as DNA, the CDR3 is TGTGCCAGCAGTGAATTGGGAGGGGGGACTGAAGCTTTCTTT. Residues: CASSELGGGTEAFF.

The chain links TRBV6-5 to TRBJ1-4; 8 nucleotides align to TRBD1. The CDR3 contains 14 residues. Per germline, CDR1 MNHEY and CDR2 SVGAGI. With 4 bases clipped from V and 5 bases from J, the junction kept 3 bases outside the gene matches. The CDR3 DNA is TGTGCCAGCAGTTCCCGGACAGGGAATGAAAAACTGTTTTTT. It yields the protein CASSSRTGNEKLFF.

V gene TRBV5-1 combines with J gene TRBJ2-5; tentatively, D is TRBD1 (5 bases). The CDR3 covers 14 residues. Trimming took off 0 bases at V and 1 base at J, with 7 bases between the two ends. Germline V gives CDR1 SGHRS, CDR2 YFSETQ. This chain's CDR3 is CASSLGTFQETQYF. The CDR3 bases are TGCGCCAGCAGCTTGGGGACATTCCAAGAGACCCAGTACTTC.

This chain connects TRBV6-5 to TRBJ2-3, with D possibly matching TRBD2 (7 bases). Germline CDR1 MNHEY, CDR2 SVGAGI. V gave up 6 bases and J gave up 3 bases, with 16 bases separating them. The CDR3 runs 15 residues. CDR3 nucleotides: TGTGCCAGCAGCTGGAGGGGGGGCGATACAGATACGCAGTATTTT. Residues: CASSWRGGDTDTQYF.

V and J are TRBV28 and TRBJ1-2, with 7 bases lining up with TRBD1. The CDR3 has 12 amino acids. V was pared by 11 bases and J by 8 bases, with 11 bases of the junction left unmatched. Germline V gives CDR1 MDHEN, CDR2 SYDVKM. CDR3 coding DNA: TGTGCCGCAGGTGACAGGGTTGTAGGCTACACCTTC. The encoded protein is CAAGDRVVGYTF.

The chain combines TRBV11-3 with TRBJ1-1; a weak D match, TRBD1 (5 bases). V gave up 6 bases and J gave up 5 bases, with 13 bases separating them. CDR3 length: 13 amino acids. Germline V gene data show CDR1 as SGHNT and CDR2 as YENEEA. CDR3 sequence reads: CASSSGRGTEAFF. The DNA of the CDR3 is TGTGCCAGCAGTTCCGGGCGGGGGACTGAAGCTTTCTTT.

The rearrangement joins TRBV7-2 to TRBJ2-7; 7 positions agree with TRBD2. The CDR3 totals 13 residues. The V and J ends lost 5 bases and 3 bases, in that order; junction bases with no gene match: 4. Looked up from germline, CDR1 is SGHTA and CDR2 is FQGNSA. DNA of the CDR3: TGTGCCAGCAGCGCCGGGACTAACTACGAGCAGTACTTC. Amino acids: CASSAGTNYEQYF.

The J gene is TRBJ1-3, the V gene TRBV28; D perhaps matches TRBD1 (5 bases). This CDR3 region has 15 residues. CDR1 is MDHEN and CDR2 is SYDVKM in the germline V gene. V was shortened by 3 bases and J by 0 bases, with 9 bases between the two germline ends. The CDR3 sequence: CASSLGQTSGNTIYF. The CDR3 DNA sequence: TGTGCCAGCAGTTTGGGGCAGACCTCTGGAAACACCATATATTTT.

The gene calls are TRBV27 and TRBJ2-7, with D maybe TRBD1 (6 bases). Germline CDR1 is MNHEY and CDR2 is SMNVEV (reference sequence). With 1 base removed from V and 2 bases from J, the gap between germline ends came to 12 bases. The CDR3 is 15 amino acids. CDR3 coding DNA: TGTGCCAGCAGTTTATGGGCAGGGGACCCCTACGAGCAGTACTTC. Its translation is CASSLWAGDPYEQYF.

The V and J genes are TRBV5-1 and TRBJ2-6, with D possibly TRBD2 on 6 matching bases. There are 18 residues in the CDR3. Germline V lookup: CDR1 SGHRS, CDR2 YFSETQ. Trimming removed 7 bases from V and 0 bases from J, with 20 bases in between. CDR3 sequence reads: CASLGPGTDLSGANVLTF. In DNA, the CDR3 is TGCGCCAGCTTAGGACCCGGGACTGATCTCTCTGGGGCCAACGTCCTGACTTTC.

Notes on this clone: One end of the junction does not line up with germline, which may come from a read error. This chain uses TRBV4-3 with TRBJ2-3; D might be TRBD2 (5 bases). CDR3 size: 13 residues. Germline CDR1 is LGHNA and CDR2 is YSLEER. The CDR3 region is CASSQEAGFGNFF. The DNA for the CDR3 is TGCGCCAGCAGCCAAGAGGCCGGATTCGGGAACTTCTTT.

V and J are TRBV5-1 and TRBJ2-7; D remains unclear. There are 14 residues in the CDR3. V was pared by 0 bases and J by 1 base, with 8 bases between. CDR1 and CDR2 (germline): SGHRS, YFSETQ. CDR3 nucleotides: TGCGCCAGCAGCTTGGCAGTAACATCCTACGAGCAGTACTTC. Translated: CASSLAVTSYEQYF.

The chain has TRBV24-1 and TRBJ1-5; D not resolved. V lost 5 bases and J 0 bases, leaving 10 bases between the germline ends. Germline V gene data show CDR1 as KGHDR and CDR2 as SFDVKD. The CDR3 is made up of 15 amino acids. The DNA for the CDR3 is TGTGCCACCAGTGTCACCTCGAGTAGCAATCAGCCCCAGCATTTT. It yields the protein CATSVTSSSNQPQHF.

The V call is TRBV9, the J call TRBJ1-4; 8 bases map to TRBD1. With 4 bases clipped from V and 4 bases from J, the junction kept 15 bases outside the gene matches. The CDR3 is 18 amino acids. Germline CDR1 reads SGDLS; CDR2 reads YYNGEE. The CDR3 reads CASSPQFLGQGLNEKLFF. CDR3 nucleotide sequence: TGTGCCAGCAGCCCACAATTCCTAGGACAGGGCCTTAATGAAAAACTGTTTTTT. Drawing the rest from reference TRBV9 and TRBJ1-4, the complete variable domain is DSGVTQTPKHLITATGQRVTLRCSPRSGDLSVYWYQQSLDQGLQFLIQYYNGEERAKGNILERFSAQQFPDLHSELNLSSLELGDSALYFCASSPQFLGQGLNEKLFFGSGTQLSVL.

V gene TRBV28 combines with J gene TRBJ2-3; 13 nucleotides line up with TRBD2. This CDR3 spans 17 amino acids. The J segment lost 2 bases and the V segment lost 4 bases, leaving 6 bases of the junction unmatched. The germline V gene has CDR1 MDHEN and CDR2 SYDVKM. CDR3 coding DNA: TGTGCCAGCAGTTCGGGACTAGCGGGATCCTACACAGATACGCAGTATTTT. It encodes CASSSGLAGSYTDTQYF. Full variable domain (outside the CDR3, taken from reference TRBV28 and TRBJ2-3): DVKVTQSSRYLVKRTGEKVFLECVQDMDHENMFWYRQDPGLGLRLIYFSYDVKMKEKGDIPEGYSVSREKKERFSLILESASTNQTSMYLCASSSGLAGSYTDTQYFGPGTRLTVL.

V and J are TRBV9 and TRBJ2-3; D might be TRBD2 (7 bases). Germline assignment: CDR1 SGDLS and CDR2 YYNGEE. The ends were cut back, 0 bases at V and 2 bases at J, with 10 bases in the middle. CDR3 length equals 15 residues. The CDR3: CASSVEGGHTDTQYF. In DNA, the CDR3 is TGTGCCAGCAGCGTAGAGGGGGGGCACACAGATACGCAGTATTTT.

The chain is built from TRBV9 and TRBJ2-4, with TRBD1 matching over 7 bases. V lost 3 bases, J lost 0 bases, and 9 bases stayed unmatched. This CDR3 region has 17 residues. CDR1 SGDLS and CDR2 YYNGEE come from the germline V gene. CDR3 DNA: TGTGCCAGCAGCGCGGACAGGCCTATGATAGCCAAAAACATTCAGTACTTC. Encoded protein: CASSADRPMIAKNIQYF.

The chain joins TRBV5-1 to TRBJ1-4; 8 bases match TRBD1. The CDR3 contains 14 residues. Per germline, CDR1 SGHRS and CDR2 YFSETQ. After removal of 3 bases from V and 7 bases from J, the junction contained 5 bases not matched to a gene. The CDR3 is CASSYRGNSEKLFF. For the CDR3, the DNA is TGCGCCAGCAGCTACAGGGGGAATAGTGAAAAACTGTTTTTT.

The V gene is TRBV21-1, the J gene TRBJ1-5. TRBV21-1 constitutes a pseudogene. This CDR3 is 15 amino acids long. The CDR3 sequence: CASSKEGGDTQPQHF. DNA of the CDR3: TGTGCCAGCAGCAAAGAGGGGGGGGATACTCAGCCCCAGCATTTT.

V usage is TRBV5-1 and J usage is TRBJ1-4; 10 bases align to TRBD1. This CDR3 is 14 amino acids long. Germline V gene lookup returns CDR1 SGHRS and CDR2 YFSETQ. V shed 6 bases, J shed 5 bases, and the junction held 4 bases outside the gene matches. CDR3 loop: CASNPGQGNEKLFF. The CDR3 DNA sequence: TGCGCCAGCAACCCGGGACAGGGGAATGAAAAACTGTTTTTT.

The rearrangement uses TRBV4-2 and TRBJ1-1, with D unresolved. This CDR3 has 14 amino acids. Germline V gene sequence: CDR1 LGHNA, CDR2 YNFKEQ. Trimming pared 1 base from V and 1 base from J, leaving 7 bases between. This CDR3 reads CASSQAHQNTEAFF. In DNA form, the CDR3 reads TGTGCCAGCAGCCAAGCACACCAGAACACTGAAGCTTTCTTT.

The chain has TRBV13 and TRBJ2-3; 10 nucleotides align to TRBD2. Germline CDR1 and CDR2: PRHDT and FYEKMQ (reference sequence). V lost 3 bases to trimming and J lost 10 bases; unmatched junction nucleotides: 7. This CDR3 spans 14 amino acids. The CDR3 is CASSLGAGTSAQYF. CDR3 in DNA: TGTGCCAGCAGCTTGGGGGCCGGGACTAGCGCGCAGTATTTT.

The chain couples TRBV3-1 (or the pseudogene TRBV3-2) to TRBJ1-3; TRBD1 might be the D (6 bases). The V and J ends lost 2 bases and 8 bases respectively, with 16 bases between them. The CDR3 contains 15 residues. Looked up from germline, CDR1 is LGHDT and CDR2 is YNNKEL (reference sequence). The CDR3 region has the DNA TGTGCCAGCAGCCAACCGGGCAGGGGCTTAGACACCATATATTTT. As protein: CASSQPGRGLDTIYF.

The rearrangement uses TRBV7-9 and TRBJ2-7, with 7 nucleotides matching TRBD1. V lost 2 bases to trimming and J lost 4 bases; unmatched junction nucleotides: 11. The CDR3 spans 16 residues. Germline-derived CDR1 and CDR2 are SEHNR and FQNEAQ (reference sequence). In DNA form, the CDR3 reads TGTGCCAGCAGCTTACGAGGGGGCGCGAGGATATACGAGCAGTACTTC. Translation gives CASSLRGGARIYEQYF.

The chain uses TRBV5-5 and TRBJ1-4, with 8 positions matching TRBD1. Per germline, CDR1 SGHKS and CDR2 YYEKEE (reference sequence). V shed 1 base, J shed 0 bases, and the junction held 2 bases outside the gene matches. This CDR3 has 16 residues. The CDR3 bases are TGTGCCAGCAGCTTGATGACAGGGGCAACTAATGAAAAACTGTTTTTT. It specifies CASSLMTGATNEKLFF.

This chain connects TRBV3-1 (or the pseudogene TRBV3-2) to TRBJ2-1; TRBD2 aligns across 10 bases. CDR3 length equals 15 residues. From germline, CDR1 is LGHDT and CDR2 YNNKEL (reference sequence). The V segment lost 4 bases and the J segment 8 bases; nucleotides outside the gene matches: 8. The CDR3 nucleotides read TGTGCCAGCAGCCTGGTAACCGGGACTAGCGATGAGCAGTTCTTC. It encodes CASSLVTGTSDEQFF.

A few counts support this clone. The rearrangement uses TRBV7-2 and TRBJ2-7, with D tentatively TRBD2 (5 bases). The germline V gene has CDR1 SGHTA and CDR2 FQGNSA. This CDR3 is 15 amino acids long. V gave up 0 bases and J gave up 7 bases, with 16 bases separating them. CDR3 DNA: TGTGCCAGCAGCTTAGCTGGGCTAGAATGGAGGGAGCAGTACTTC. It is translated as CASSLAGLEWREQYF.

This clone was seen a single time. The rearrangement joins TRBV27 to TRBJ2-1, with 10 bases aligning to TRBD1. CDR1 and CDR2 from the germline V gene are MNHEY and SMNVEV (reference sequence). V lost 8 bases, J lost 7 bases, and 5 bases stayed unmatched. The CDR3 runs 13 residues. The CDR3, as DNA: TGTGCCAGCCAGGGACAGGGGAAAAATGAGCAGTTCTTC. The encoded protein is CASQGQGKNEQFF.

V is TRBV5-1 and J is TRBJ2-2; TRBD2 matches at 7 bases. The CDR3 sequence is 17 residues long. Germline V gives CDR1 SGHRS, CDR2 YFSETQ. Trimming at V came to 0 bases and at J to 8 bases, leaving 13 bases not matched to a gene. The CDR3 is CASSLGGRRGNEGELFF. The DNA for the CDR3 is TGCGCCAGCAGCTTGGGAGGCCGGCGGGGGAACGAGGGGGAGCTGTTTTTT.